This TCR beta chain was sequenced in a study of T-cell reconstitution after alpha-beta-depleted transplantation in children. At least ten counts were recorded for this clonotype. The TCRbeta library was prepared with unique molecular identifiers. TCRdb passed the PCR reads through MiXCR, listing each CDR3 protein once. This table has 190,000 or so distinct CDR3 sequences, about 6.3% appearing once. The CDR3 is 15 residues long. V dropped 5 bases and J dropped 2; count of bases not matched to a gene: 8. CDR1 and CDR2 (germline): SEHNR, FQNEAQ (reference sequence). The TCR sequence derives from a human donor who donated a stem cell graft to a child with Wiskott-Aldrich syndrome. This sample comprised PBMCs from the stem cell graft donor, obtained from the stem cell graft. The V gene is TRBV7-9, the J gene TRBJ2-5, with 7 nucleotides matching TRBD1. CDR3 in amino acids: CASSDMGQPQETQYF. Here the CDR3 DNA reads TGTGCCAGCAGCGACATGGGACAGCCTCAAGAGACCCAGTACTTC.